Listed below are T cell receptor beta chains from one sample, sequenced in a study of T cells after somatic rescue of genetic block. Using immunoSEQ multiplex PCR, the repertoire was profiled, and TCRdb retains in-frame clones only, with some absent. This table has 10,000 to 15,000 clones, 65% to 85% appearing once. Input material: peripheral blood mononuclear cells (PBMCs). These TCRs come from a boy younger than 18. CDR3s include the opening cysteine and the closing phenylalanine or tryptophan. Each record gives: V gene, J gene, CDR3 protein.

V: TRBV9; J: TRBJ2-7; CDR3: CASSATSHGGKGDEQYF
V: TRBV6-1; J: TRBJ2-2; CDR3: CASSPRTGWPGELFF
V: TRBV6-6; J: TRBJ1-5; CDR3: CASSYGRNQPQHF
V: TRBV5-1; J: TRBJ2-7; CDR3: CASSSTGTGVDEQYF
V: TRBV6-1; J: TRBJ2-1; CDR3: CASMGPLYNEQFF
V: TRBV14; J: TRBJ1-1; CDR3: CASSPRVDSLLNTEAFF
V: TRBV15; J: TRBJ2-6; CDR3: CATSRGGRGSGANVLTF
V: TRBV4-2; J: TRBJ1-5; CDR3: CASSQDGTELQPQHF
V: TRBV19; J: TRBJ1-1; CDR3: CASTSDPDTEAFF
V: TRBV7-9; J: TRBJ1-1; CDR3: CASSHGQGMNTEAFF
V: TRBV7-9; J: TRBJ2-5; CDR3: CASSFFSQETQYF
V: TRBV6-5; J: NA; CDR3: CASSYGRGLAPYEQYF
V: TRBV19; J: TRBJ1-1; CDR3: CASSINRGKTEAFF
V: TRBV9; J: TRBJ2-3; CDR3: CASSSVIRGTDTQYF
V: TRBV6-5; J: TRBJ2-1; CDR3: CASSYSTRVPRNEQFF
V: TRBV14; J: TRBJ2-3; CDR3: CASSPGTDTQYF
V: TRBV13; J: NA; CDR3: CASSYDGTAFYEQYF
V: TRBV7-2; J: TRBJ2-5; CDR3: CASSLATGWETQYF
V: TRBV18; J: TRBJ2-7; CDR3: CASSFVSSDEQYF
V: TRBV7-3; J: TRBJ1-2; CDR3: CASSLIGGLIYGYTF
V: TRBV6-1; J: TRBJ2-1; CDR3: CASSALGSGRDNEQFF
V: TRBV6-5; J: TRBJ1-3; CDR3: CASISSATSGNTIYF